This TCR beta chain is from a study of response to subunit inactivated influenza vaccine. TCRdb reanalysed the RT-PCR reads using MiXCR and keeps one entry per CDR3 protein. The sample lists a few hundred thousand distinct CDR3 sequences, approximately 21% occurring once. This clonotype was counted ten times or more. Specimen: PBMCs from blood, collected about 20 months after vaccination. This TCR derives from a man between 45 and 75 years old who received an inactivated influenza vaccine.

The CDR3 nucleotides read TGTGCCAGCAGTTCAGGGGGGAGGGGCTCACCCCTCCACTTT. Residues: CASSSGGRGSPLHF. The V gene is TRBV12-3 or TRBV12-4, the J gene TRBJ1-6; 7 nucleotides match TRBD1. The CDR3 consists of 14 residues. Germline trimming cut 4 bases from V and 10 bases from J; bases unmatched to any gene: 7.